What follows is one TCR beta chain and its context. This clone was counted only a few times. What this receptor recognizes is not known. It has no much larger one-base neighbor in the sample; base qualities were not kept. The data are from a study of cytomegalovirus exposure and HLA in healthy donors listed by TCRdb under 2017. For the study in its entirety: In an earlier analysis of 550 to 750 of the donors, 276 Gb of sequence data and 100 million or so unique TCR beta sequences from some 170 million T cells were reported. Roughly 5 DR-DQ haplotypes were handled as single units for association and clustering, since linkage in the cohort was strong. Every discovery cohort repertoire had been produced on one sequencing platform. Of the roughly 400 genotyped donors, approximately 82% fell in the genetic ancestry cluster associated with self-reported Caucasian donors. To predict cytomegalovirus infection status, the study combined high-throughput TCR immunosequencing, statistical association of individual TCRs with disease status, and machine learning. The study aimed to test whether cataloging public T cell receptors could reveal signatures of past pathogen exposure. Among several hundred genotyped donors of the cohort, an average of about 220,000 unique TCR beta nucleotide sequences was sequenced per donor, of which 15% to 20% were non-productive. Class I and class II HLA loci were covered by the typing at four-digit resolution. The T cell repertoires of under 700 subjects were profiled by immunosequencing and related to cytomegalovirus serostatus. A later analysis re-examined previously published TCR beta repertoires from 600 to 700 donors and added high-resolution HLA genotyping to investigate patterns of TCR occurrence. Donor age, sex, ethnicity and CMV serostatus were collected together with the repertoire data. The number of donors typed differed by locus, with 629-630 for A, B, C, DRB1 and DQB1, around 520 for DQA1, nearly 610 for DPA1, and approximately 470 for DPB1. Around 320 gigabases of sequencing data and tens of millions of unique TCR sequences were included in an early release covering around 650 HLA-typed donors. In an earlier analysis of a few hundred of the donors, high-throughput TCR beta sequencing was used to judge whether each TCR beta V gene segment behaved as functional or pseudogenic. Along with the roughly 710-subject first cohort, a separate validation cohort of over 90 different subjects was used. Rather than using new phenotypic data, the later analysis identified candidate immune exposures from TCR beta sequences and from how often those sequences occurred across donors. A later genetic analysis took genome-wide SNP genotypes for about three fifths of the 666 donors and used that subset as a discovery cohort.

Library creation used the immunoSEQ multiplex PCR assay. For the multiplex PCR, a mixture combining 60 forward primers for TCR Vbeta segments and 13 reverse primers for TCR Jbeta segments was used. The CDR3 region of rearranged TCR beta genes was amplified from genomic DNA with a multiplex PCR assay. The Illumina HiSeq System was used to sequence the amplified TCR beta libraries as 87-base-pair reads. Per the original workflow: In a later analysis, tens of millions of unique TCR beta chains were counted across the approximately 640 repertoires, and approximately 9.9 million of these chains were shared by at least two donors. Raw reads were error-corrected and collapsed into unique sequences by a nearest-neighbor algorithm in which closely related sequences were merged to remove PCR and sequencing errors. To assign V, D and J gene segments, CDR3 sequences were aligned to IMGT reference sequences. Each retained sequence needed at least a six-nucleotide match to both a V gene segment and a J gene segment. A rearrangement was called productive if the CDR3 had no stop codons and remained in frame with V and J, and every other rearrangement was called non-productive. Following IMGT convention, CDR3 was defined as the stretch from the second conserved V-encoded cysteine to the conserved J-encoded phenylalanine. The earlier analysis of 587 of the donors excluded any sequence lacking an unambiguous match to a single V gene segment. An earlier analysis of a few hundred of the donors called V segments functional above 56.7% productive rearrangements and segregating when the between-donor standard deviation exceeded 5%. A statistical classification framework was developed to diagnose cytomegalovirus status using the catalog of TCR beta chain sequences. A later analysis assigned V and J genes by comparing TCR nucleotide sequences with IMGT/GENE-DB human TR gene sequences. In a later analysis, CDR3 sequences and most-parsimonious VDJ recombination scenarios were assigned using the TCRdist pipeline. A later analysis defined each TCR beta chain by its CDR3 amino acid sequence plus V-gene family, and excluded reads lacking a unique V-gene family. As a way to deal with suspected cross-contamination and a sequencing artifact, a later analysis dropped 640 or so nucleotide sequences that were highly shared and had low generation probability. A later analysis calculated a clonal expansion index for each public chain from normalized within-repertoire ranks of inferred template counts. In a later analysis, generation probabilities were computed using a VDJ recombination model fitted to out-of-frame rearrangements, and the results were checked against IGoR. In a later analysis, TCR-TCR, TCR-HLA and TCR-CMV co-occurrence was scored with hypergeometric tests, and a repertoire-size bias correction was applied to TCR pairs. False discovery rates were estimated in a later analysis by permuting HLA or CMV assignments 20 times. In a later analysis, co-occurring TCRs were grouped with DBSCAN, and TCRdist sequence similarity was added when clustering was performed within HLA-allele-positive subsets. Repertoires with fewer than 30,000 or more than 120,000 public chains were left out of co-occurrence clustering, as were about five repertoires with anomalous nucleotide sharing. The immuneACCESS repertoire file appears here via TCRdb, limited to in-frame rearrangements. These files lack a portion of the clones; in checked studies, under half of the deficit traces to unresolved V genes, and the cause of the others is not known. V and J calls and clone size are given by that table; D and trimming were obtained from the DNA. Here the sample has 95,000 to 150,000 clones; around 82% occur a single time. The biggest ten clones account for around 4% of the sample.

In total, approximately 690 healthy bone marrow donors made up the cohort. At the time of sampling, every cohort member was nominally healthy, though immune exposures that went unrecorded were likely present. The donor tested CMV seronegative and was one of the 352 seronegative cohort members. Each donor provided a peripheral blood sample, and peripheral blood mononuclear cells were used for TCR beta sequencing. Genomic DNA extraction from the blood cell samples was performed with the Qiagen DNeasy Blood Extraction Kit. Here is what the overall study found, with its caveats: Because counts were too low, around 17 rarely observed V segments, including chromosome 9 orphons, were left out of the earlier analysis of a few hundred of the donors. Specific HLA alleles were associated with more than 15,000 TCR beta sequences at a false discovery rate of 0.05 in a later analysis. V-gene and J-gene trimming of TCR beta chains was associated with a missense DCLRE1C variant in a later genetic analysis, and the association was replicated in an independent cohort. In vitro tests confirmed that a few of the cytomegalovirus-associated TCR beta chains recognize cytomegalovirus antigens. A later analysis found that HLA-associated TCR beta chains were more clonally expanded and had lower generation probabilities than equally common non-associated chains. Strong co-occurrence of HLA alleles, especially DR and DQ, made assigning TCR associations to individual alleles difficult. A later analysis reported that several top co-occurrence clusters appeared linked to parvovirus B19, influenza, CMV and Epstein-Barr virus. A cluster of highly shared sequence variants was judged likely to represent a technical artifact of the sequencing pipeline. The cohort was sequenced for TCR beta chains only, and without alpha or paired-chain data the features that could be detected were limited. For the cohort, immune exposure information was limited to CMV serostatus. The study gave a list of about 160 TCR beta chains associated with cytomegalovirus. In a later analysis, the rate of TCR association differed among HLA loci, with DRB1 alleles having the most associated TCRs and HLA-C alleles having the fewest. In a later genetic analysis, fewer N-insertions in productive TCRs were reported among donors in an Asian-associated ancestry cluster than the approximately 630-donor mean. Because HLA typing was missing for some donors at each locus, association tests included only the typed subset. In a later analysis, most CMV-associated TCR beta chains were found to appear HLA-restricted, with HLA associations seemingly driven largely by CMV exposure. The 87-base-pair reads could not distinguish some IMGT-functional V segments, including TRBV6-2 and TRBV6-3, so those segments were excluded. In both the original and validation cohorts, the classifier was reported to diagnose cytomegalovirus status with high specificity and sensitivity. A further reported finding was that TCR beta sequences accurately predicted the HLA-A and HLA-B alleles for most subjects in the first cohort. While some public TCRs were present in many individuals, most TCR sequences turned up only very rarely across donors. An earlier analysis of approximately 500 of the donors showed that most TCR beta V segments appeared in productive rearrangements either about 87% or about 30% of the time, which broadly matched IMGT annotations. Linkage disequilibrium might explain the correlated functional status among segregating V segments, but an unknown experimental factor could not be ruled out. According to the authors, the approach could potentially be generalized to other disease states and immunological phenotypes. Presence/absence analyses assumed roughly uniform sequencing depth across donors, an assumption that may not hold.

CDR1 and CDR2 were assigned from the germline V gene as MNHEY and SVGAGI. V and J are truncated by 5 bases and 0 bases respectively, leaving an intervening sequence of 8 bases. The CDR3 holds 14 amino acids from the cysteine to the phenylalanine. Just CDR3 DNA is preserved here, 42 bases in frame from base 1. This chain joins TRBV6-5 to TRBJ1-3; the D gene identity is not certain. This TCR was sampled from a man aged 40-49 years in good health and CMV-seronegative. The sequenced material came from PBMCs. For the CDR3, the sequence is CASSEQFSGNTIYF. The nucleotide sequence reads TGTGCCAGCAGTGAACAGTTCTCTGGAAACACCATATATTTT.